One T cell receptor (beta chain) is described in this entry. The data stem from a study of blood T cell repertoires in COVID-19. Study information: COVID-19 samples from acute and convalescent phases originated in the United States, Italy and Spain. PBMCs, B-cell-depleted T cells, or T cells provided the cDNA or gDNA that made up the material.

Original handling: The authors estimated nucleated cell counts from reference gene primer amplification. TCRdb's copy holds only in-frame clones and misses some; the assay was immunoSEQ multiplex PCR. V, J and clone size are taken as reported in that table, and D and trimming were inferred from the DNA itself. Here the sample spans some 200,000 clones, around three quarters being singletons. The receptor was derived from a woman aged 70-85 years with acute or convalescent COVID-19. Sequenced sample: peripheral blood.

CDR3 nucleotides: TGCGCCAGCAGCTTCAGTTCCGGGGTGGGCACCGGGGAGCTGTTTTTT. Translating gives CASSFSSGVGTGELFF. The V call is TRBV5-1, the J call TRBJ2-2; D is perhaps TRBD2 (5 bases). V was cut by 2 bases and J by 4 bases, with 15 bases left in between. From germline, CDR1 is SGHRS and CDR2 YFSETQ. This CDR3 has 16 residues. Drawing the rest from reference TRBV5-1 and TRBJ2-2, the complete variable domain is KAGVTQTPRYLIKTRGQQVTLSCSPISGHRSVSWYQQTPGQGLQFLFEYFSETQRNKGNFPGRFSGRQFSNSRSEMNVSTLELGDSALYLCASSFSSGVGTGELFFGEGSRLTVL.